The 18 T cell receptor beta chains given below trace back to one sample, sequenced in a study of PD-1 blockade in mismatch repair-deficient tumors. Profiling relied on immunoSEQ multiplex PCR, and the TCRdb table lists in-frame clones only, not all of them. The profile shows roughly 32,000 clones, 80% of them singletons. Source: PBMCs, taken less than 7 weeks after starting pembrolizumab. The receptors shown here come from an adult with mismatch repair-deficient cancer.

Here the CDR3 DNA reads TGTGCCAGCACATCCAACTATGGCTACACCTTC. Its protein is CASTSNYGYTF. This chain uses TRBV28 with TRBJ1-2; D gene uncertain. Germline CDR1 MDHEN, CDR2 SYDVKM. Between the trimmed V and J ends, which lost 7 bases and 2 bases, there was a span of 5 bases. This CDR3 region has 11 residues.

The rearrangement uses TRBV11-2 and TRBJ2-7; D is undetermined. V was shortened by 7 bases and J by 2 bases, with 15 bases between the two germline ends. Germline CDR1 is SGHAT and CDR2 is FQNNGV. This CDR3 spans 14 amino acids. The CDR3 is CASTTRRNTYEQYF. Written as DNA, the CDR3 is TGTGCCAGCACCACAAGGCGGAATACCTACGAGCAGTACTTC. Full variable domain (rest looked up from reference TRBV11-2 and TRBJ2-7): EAGVAQSPRYKIIEKRQSVAFWCNPISGHATLYWYQQILGQGPKLLIQFQNNGVVDDSQLPKDRFSAERLKGVDSTLKIQPAKLEDSAVYLCASTTRRNTYEQYFGPGTRLTVT.

This clone was detected a few times. This sequence joins TRBV10-3 and TRBJ2-7; tentatively, D is TRBD2 (6 bases). Germline assignment: CDR1 ENHRY and CDR2 SYGVKD. Trimming left V 2 bases short and J 6 bases short, with 14 bases between. This CDR3 has 14 residues. The CDR3 region is CAISEPTAGSEQYF. The CDR3 bases are TGTGCCATCAGTGAGCCCACAGCGGGTTCCGAGCAGTACTTC.

V gene TRBV6-1 combines with J gene TRBJ2-2; 8 nucleotides match TRBD1. Germline V gene lookup returns CDR1 MNHNS and CDR2 SASEGT. V dropped 8 bases and J dropped 7; count of bases not matched to a gene: 6. The CDR3 runs to 13 residues. The CDR3 DNA reads as TGTGCCAGCCCCGGACAGGGTAACGGGGAGCTGTTTTTT. It yields the protein CASPGQGNGELFF.

J is TRBJ2-1 and V is TRBV5-1; 11 bases are shared with TRBD2. Per germline, CDR1 SGHRS and CDR2 YFSETQ. The ends lost 0 bases at V and 4 bases at J; junction bases unmatched: 0. This CDR3 contains 15 residues. The CDR3, as DNA: TGCGCCAGCAGCTTGGTAGCGGGAGGGTACAATGAGCAGTTCTTC. Translation: CASSLVAGGYNEQFF.

The chain links TRBV7-3 to TRBJ2-2, with 14 bases fitting TRBD2. Per germline, CDR1 SGHTA and CDR2 FQGTGA. V shed 2 bases and J 8 bases; nucleotides not matched to a gene: 4. The CDR3 spans 16 residues. CDR3 sequence (DNA): TGTGCCAGCAGCTTATCGGGACTAGCGGGAGAAGGGGAGCTGTTTTTT. The encoded protein is CASSLSGLAGEGELFF.

In the case of this clone: Other DNA sequences of this sample code for an identical CDR3. The V call is TRBV5-6, the J call TRBJ2-3, with a tentative D call TRBD2 (6 bases). CDR1 and CDR2 from the germline V gene are SGHDT and YYEEEE. This CDR3 is built from 11 residues. Trimming took 5 bases from V and 5 from J, leaving 6 bases between them. CDR3 bases: TGTGCCAGCAGGGGAGGAGATACGCAGTATTTT. Amino acid sequence: CASRGGDTQYF.

The chain recombines TRBV15 with TRBJ2-7; 10 nucleotides match TRBD2. The CDR3 is 16 amino acids. In germline, CDR1 is LNHNV, CDR2 YYDKDF (reference sequence). The V and J ends lost 1 base and 3 bases, in that order; junction bases with no gene match: 6. The CDR3 is CATSRALAGNHYEQYF. CDR3 in DNA: TGTGCCACCAGCAGAGCACTAGCGGGGAATCACTACGAGCAGTACTTC. Together with reference TRBV15 and TRBJ2-7, the CDR3 gives the full variable domain: DAMVIQNPRYQVTQFGKPVTLSCSQTLNHNVMYWYQQKSSQAPKLLFHYYDKDFNNEADTPDNFQSRRPNTSFCFLDIRSPGLGDTAMYLCATSRALAGNHYEQYFGPGTRLTVT.

The CDR3 nucleotides read TGTGCCAGCAGCTTGGGGACTAGCCAGCTGTTTTTT. Encoded protein: CASSLGTSQLFF. The chain is built from TRBV7-9 and TRBJ2-2; 9 nucleotides match TRBD2. The CDR3 consists of 12 residues. Germline CDR1 is SEHNR and CDR2 is FQNEAQ (reference sequence). Unmatched junction bases numbered 2, after V lost 3 bases and J lost 12 bases.

In this sample, this clone turned up a few times. The chain couples TRBV19 to TRBJ1-5; perhaps TRBD1 as D (6 bases). CDR1 is LNHDA, CDR2 SQIVND, per germline (reference sequence). The CDR3 extends over 15 amino acids. Trimming took 2 bases from V and 6 from J, leaving 14 bases between them. CDR3 DNA: TGTGCCAGTAGTATAAACAGGGAAGGGAGTCAGCCCCAGCATTTT. Protein product: CASSINREGSQPQHF.

This rearrangement joins TRBV11-3 to TRBJ2-7; D is perhaps TRBD2 (6 bases). The V and J ends lost 5 bases and 5 bases respectively, with 13 bases between them. Germline lookup yields CDR1 SGHNT and CDR2 YENEEA. There are 13 residues in the CDR3. The DNA for the CDR3 is TGTGCCAGCAGCACGGGACTGGGAGACGAGCAGTACTTC. Protein: CASSTGLGDEQYF.

The J gene is TRBJ1-1, the V gene TRBV5-4; the D is unclear. In germline, CDR1 is SGHNT, CDR2 YYREEE (reference sequence). CDR3 size: 14 residues. The ends were cut back, 4 bases at V and 1 base at J, with 11 bases in the middle. DNA for the CDR3: TGTGCCAGCAGCCTCCGGGAAGGGAACACTGAAGCTTTCTTT. It encodes CASSLREGNTEAFF. Drawing the rest from reference TRBV5-4 and TRBJ1-1, the complete variable domain is ETGVTQSPTHLIKTRGQQVTLRCSSQSGHNTVSWYQQALGQGPQFIFQYYREEENGRGNFPPRFSGLQFPNYSSELNVNALELDDSALYLCASSLREGNTEAFFGQGTRLTVV.

On this clone: An end of the junction does not agree with germline; a read error may underlie this. This chain connects TRBV7-2 to TRBJ2-4; 8 positions match TRBD2. The CDR3 extends over 12 amino acids. Per germline, CDR1 SGHTA and CDR2 FQGNSA. The CDR3 protein is CASSPFGGVGHF. The CDR3 bases are TGTGCCAGCAGCCCCTTCGGGGGGGTTGGACACTTC.

This rearrangement joins TRBV27 to TRBJ2-2; D may be TRBD2 (5 bases). With 7 bases removed from V and 4 bases from J, the gap between germline ends came to 13 bases. Germline CDR1 is MNHEY and CDR2 is SMNVEV (reference sequence). The CDR3 loop spans 14 amino acids. In DNA form, the CDR3 reads TGTGCCAGCACCCGACGGGGAGCCACCGGGGAGCTGTTTTTT. It is translated as CASTRRGATGELFF.

The chain links TRBV25-1 to TRBJ1-1; D unclear. This CDR3 spans 13 amino acids. Germline CDR1 is MGHDK and CDR2 is SYGVNS. Trimming stripped 8 bases from V and 4 bases from J, with 14 bases between. The DNA for the CDR3 is TGTGCCAGCGGCCAGGAGGGTTTCACTGAAGCTTTCTTT. Translated, it gives CASGQEGFTEAFF.

The V and J genes are TRBV7-9 and TRBJ2-1; no clear D. Per the germline V gene, CDR1 is SEHNR and CDR2 is FQNEAQ (reference sequence). Trimming pared 3 bases from V and 1 base from J, leaving 7 bases between. This CDR3 is 14 amino acids long. The CDR3 coding sequence is TGTGCCAGCAGCTTCAGTACGTCCTACAATGAGCAGTTCTTC. Its protein product is CASSFSTSYNEQFF.

The gene calls are TRBV28 and TRBJ2-1; D remains unclear. The CDR3 extends over 17 amino acids. Germline CDR1 and CDR2: MDHEN and SYDVKM. The ends were cut back, 2 bases at V and 0 bases at J, with 14 bases in the middle. CDR3 amino acids: CASSLVNDRFSYNEQFF. CDR3 DNA sequence: TGTGCCAGCAGTTTAGTGAATGATCGGTTCTCCTACAATGAGCAGTTCTTC.

This clone appeared a single time. One end of the junction fails to match germline, which may point to a read error. This chain uses TRBV7-7 with TRBJ2-3; 7 bases are shared with TRBD2. The CDR3 consists of 13 residues. The germline V gene encodes CDR1 SSHAT and CDR2 FNYEAQ (reference sequence). CDR3 in amino acids: CASSKTSKDTQYF. For the CDR3, the DNA is TGTGCTAGCAGCAAGACTAGCAAAGATACGCAGTATTTT.